These 21 T cell receptor beta chains originate from one sample sequenced in a study of CD8+ T cells in alopecia areata. The authors extracted RNA and reverse transcribed it into cDNA as the sequencing template. TCRdb keeps only in-frame clones here, not all; method: immunoSEQ multiplex PCR. Among around 86,000 clones listed, about 70% were seen once. Treatment described: oral pan-JAK inhibitor, 5-10 mg twice daily. The sample here was CD8+ T cells sorted from blood, taken at approximately week 45, from a patient treated with tofacitinib. These receptors were taken from a human donor with alopecia areata.

The rearrangement links TRBV15 to TRBJ1-5; D ambiguous. CDR1 and CDR2 (germline): LNHNV, YYDKDF (reference sequence). The CDR3 runs 15 residues. V lost 2 bases to trimming and J lost 2 bases, with 10 bases between them. Here the CDR3 DNA reads TGTGCCACCAGCAGATCAAGGGAAGGCAATCAGCCCCAGCATTTT. Translating it yields CATSRSREGNQPQHF.

The rearrangement links TRBV28 to TRBJ2-1; a weak D match, TRBD1 (6 bases). CDR1 is MDHEN and CDR2 is SYDVKM in the germline V gene. CDR3 length: 13 amino acids. Trimming stripped 5 bases from V and 10 bases from J, with 15 bases between. The CDR3 protein is CASSMPTDREQFF. The CDR3 nucleotides are TGTGCCAGCAGTATGCCGACAGACAGGGAGCAGTTCTTC.

This chain uses TRBV7-3 with TRBJ2-1; D call uncertain. V lost 3 bases to trimming and J lost 7 bases, with 4 bases between them. This CDR3 contains 11 residues. CDR1 is SGHTA, CDR2 FQGTGA, per germline. As DNA, the CDR3 is TGTGCCAGCAGCTTCGGGAATGAGCAGTTCTTC. It specifies CASSFGNEQFF.

The chain couples TRBV9 to TRBJ2-4; TRBD2 is a possible D gene (6 bases). V was trimmed by 4 bases and J by 5 bases, leaving 13 bases between them. The CDR3 has 14 amino acids. Germline V gene lookup returns CDR1 SGDLS and CDR2 YYNGEE. CDR3 loop: CASSTGTGENIQYF. DNA for the CDR3: TGTGCCAGCAGCACCGGGACGGGGGAAAACATTCAGTACTTC.

The V gene is TRBV25-1, the J gene TRBJ2-2, with TRBD2 identical over 13 bases. The germline V gene has CDR1 MGHDK and CDR2 SYGVNS. The CDR3 spans 16 residues. Losses at the gene ends were 8 bases for V and 4 bases for J; bases not matched to a gene: 7. CDR3 DNA sequence: TGTGCCAGCGGCACTAGCGGGGGGGCGGCCACCGGGGAGCTGTTTTTT. This codes for CASGTSGGAATGELFF.

The CDR3 DNA is TGTGCCTGGAGTGGGGACTCGGGGACCCAGTACTTC. As protein: CAWSGDSGTQYF. This chain links TRBV30 with TRBJ2-5, with TRBD2 as a possible D gene (6 bases). Germline CDR1 is GTSNPN and CDR2 is SVGIG (reference sequence). The V gene lost 1 base and the J gene lost 7 bases, with 10 bases spanning the gap. CDR3 size: 12 residues.

This clone was observed once. The genes are TRBV25-1 and TRBJ1-2; TRBD1 aligns across 8 bases. CDR1 is MGHDK, CDR2 SYGVNS, per germline. The CDR3 has 11 residues. Unmatched junction bases numbered 4, after V lost 4 bases and J lost 12 bases. CDR3 sequence reads: CASSGGDRNTF. The CDR3 DNA reads as TGTGCCAGCAGTGGCGGGGACAGGAACACCTTC.

The chain links TRBV11-3 to TRBJ2-3, with TRBD1 matching over 10 bases. The CDR3 loop spans 15 amino acids. Germline-derived CDR1 and CDR2 are SGHNT and YENEEA. V trimming: 6 bases; J trimming: 2 bases; junction bases outside the gene matches: 5. CDR3 nucleotide sequence: TGTGCCAGCAGTGGACAGGGGGAGGACACAGATACGCAGTATTTT. Its translation: CASSGQGEDTDTQYF.

This chain joins TRBV7-9 and TRBJ2-5; 11 nucleotides agree with TRBD1. CDR1 and CDR2 from the germline V gene are SEHNR and FQNEAQ (reference sequence). The CDR3 spans 16 residues. Trimming took 8 bases from V and 1 from J; bases not matched to a gene: 9. CDR3 bases: TGTGCCAGCGGGCAAGGGACAGGGGGTCTCCAAGAGACCCAGTACTTC. Translated: CASGQGTGGLQETQYF.

The chain has TRBV30 and TRBJ1-2, with D uncertain. From germline, CDR1 is GTSNPN and CDR2 SVGIG (reference sequence). The CDR3 length is 9 residues. The CDR3 protein is CFQYYGYTF. In DNA form, the CDR3 reads TGTTTCCAGTACTATGGCTACACCTTC. Complete variable domain (other parts from reference TRBV30 and TRBJ1-2): SQTIHQWPATLVQPVGSPLSLECTVEGTSNPNLYWYRQAAGRGLQLLFYSVGIGQISSEVPQNLSASRPQDRQFILSSKKLLLSDSGFYLCFQYYGYTFGSGTRLTVV.

This chain uses TRBV7-6 with TRBJ2-6; 9 bases agree with TRBD1. CDR1 is SGHVS and CDR2 is FNYEAQ in the germline V gene. The CDR3 consists of 17 residues. V dropped 5 bases and J dropped 4; count of bases not matched to a gene: 9. This CDR3 is CASSPTGGAAGANVLTF. The CDR3 nucleotides read TGTGCCAGCAGCCCTACAGGGGGCGCGGCAGGGGCCAACGTCCTGACTTTC.

In DNA, the CDR3 is TGTGCCAGCAGCCCGAGGACACAACCCAACTATGGCTACACCTTC. Its translation: CASSPRTQPNYGYTF. The chain links TRBV13 to TRBJ1-2, with D possibly TRBD1 on 5 matching bases. The germline CDR1 and CDR2 sequences are PRHDT and FYEKMQ (reference sequence). The CDR3 is 15 amino acids. The V end lost 5 bases, the J end lost 2 bases, and 15 bases lay between the germline ends.

The rearrangement links TRBV30 to TRBJ2-7; 8 nucleotides agree with TRBD1. The CDR3 is 13 residues long. Per the germline V gene, CDR1 is GTSNPN and CDR2 is SVGIG (reference sequence). The ends lost 5 bases at V and 6 bases at J; junction bases unmatched: 9. For the CDR3, the DNA is TGTGCCTGGGACAGGGGCGGCCTAGGCGAGCAGTACTTC. Encoded protein: CAWDRGGLGEQYF.

The CDR3 loop is CAWSRIAWDYGYTF. The CDR3 nucleotides read TGTGCCTGGAGTCGCATTGCGTGGGACTATGGCTACACCTTC. The chain links TRBV30 to TRBJ1-2; D remains unclear. Germline lookup yields CDR1 GTSNPN and CDR2 SVGIG (reference sequence). V lost 2 bases and J 3 bases, leaving 13 bases between the germline ends. This CDR3 is 14 amino acids long. Supplemented by reference TRBV30 and TRBJ1-2, the full variable domain reads SQTIHQWPATLVQPVGSPLSLECTVEGTSNPNLYWYRQAAGRGLQLLFYSVGIGQISSEVPQNLSASRPQDRQFILSSKKLLLSDSGFYLCAWSRIAWDYGYTFGSGTRLTVV.

V usage is TRBV6-6 and J usage is TRBJ1-1; TRBD1 is a possible D gene (6 bases). The CDR3 sequence is 16 residues long. The V end lost 2 bases, the J end lost 0 bases, and 13 bases lay between the germline ends. Germline CDR1 reads MNHNY; CDR2 reads SVGAGI (reference sequence). This chain's CDR3 is CASSYPLDSMNTEAFF. The CDR3 DNA reads as TGTGCCAGCAGTTACCCGTTGGACAGCATGAACACTGAAGCTTTCTTT.

The rearrangement links TRBV19 to TRBJ1-1; 7 bases agree with TRBD1. CDR1 and CDR2 from the germline V gene are LNHDA and SQIVND (reference sequence). With V trimmed by 6 bases and J by 0 bases, 13 bases remained unmatched. The CDR3 is 17 residues long. The CDR3 region has the DNA TGTGCCAGTAGCTACCCTAACAGGGGCGAGGTGAACACTGAAGCTTTCTTT. Translated: CASSYPNRGEVNTEAFF. Full variable domain (outside the CDR3, taken from reference TRBV19 and TRBJ1-1): DGGITQSPKYLFRKEGQNVTLSCEQNLNHDAMYWYRQDPGQGLRLIYYSQIVNDFQKGDIAEGYSVSREKKESFPLTVTSAQKNPTAFYLCASSYPNRGEVNTEAFFGQGTRLTVV.

This clone showed up many times. The chain combines TRBV19 with TRBJ2-1, with 11 bases identical to TRBD2. The CDR3 totals 15 residues. V gave up 5 bases and J gave up 8 bases; unmatched junction bases: 8. CDR1 is LNHDA, CDR2 SQIVND, per germline (reference sequence). The CDR3 DNA reads as TGTGCCAGTAGTGGATCAGCTAGCGGGGGGTATGAGCAGTTCTTC. Protein sequence: CASSGSASGGYEQFF.

The rearrangement uses TRBV10-3 and TRBJ1-2; 7 nucleotides line up with TRBD1. The CDR3 has 14 residues. From germline, CDR1 is ENHRY and CDR2 SYGVKD. Trimming removed 6 bases from V and 3 bases from J; junction bases left unmatched: 7. The CDR3 loop reads CAIRQTGDDYGYTF. The CDR3 DNA sequence: TGTGCCATCAGGCAAACAGGGGACGACTATGGCTACACCTTC.

Here the CDR3 DNA reads TGTGCCAGCAGCTCCGGGACCCACACCAATCAGCCCCAGCATTTT. Its translation: CASSSGTHTNQPQHF. The J gene is TRBJ1-5, the V gene TRBV6-5, with D possibly TRBD1 on 5 matching bases. V shed 6 bases and J shed 3 bases, with 15 bases lying between them. This CDR3 has 15 amino acids. Germline V lookup: CDR1 MNHEY, CDR2 SVGAGI.

In its sample, this clone was seen a few times. V gene TRBV4-1 combines with J gene TRBJ1-4; D not certain. Germline CDR1 is MGHRA and CDR2 is YSYEKL. The CDR3 runs to 14 residues. Trimming took off 2 bases at V and 14 bases at J, with 18 bases between the two ends. As DNA, the CDR3 is TGCGCCAGCAGCCAACCGTCGACCGCAGACGGTCTGTTTTTT. Translated: CASSQPSTADGLFF.

The chain couples TRBV13 to TRBJ1-1, with D unresolved. Trimming removed 0 bases at V and 5 bases at J, with 7 bases between. Germline CDR1 and CDR2: PRHDT and FYEKMQ (reference sequence). CDR3 length: 13 amino acids. The CDR3, as DNA: TGTGCCAGCAGCTTAGGGGGAGCAACTGAAGCTTTCTTT. Amino acids: CASSLGGATEAFF.